This TCR beta chain is from a study of human T cells and chemical hapten exposure. TCRdb analysed the RACE reads with MiXCR anew, one entry per CDR3 protein. The data show some 110,000 distinct CDR3 sequences, 34% seen once. CDR1 MDHEN and CDR2 SYDVKM come from the germline V gene. The V end lost 5 bases, the J end lost 5 bases, and 16 bases lay between the germline ends. The CDR3 has 15 residues. Stated time point: patch test 3, about 24 weeks after DPC sensitization. The treatment: therapeutic diphenylcyclopropenone sensitization with weekly scalp DPC. The material sequenced was whole blood, taken in connection with sensitization to the hapten diphenylcyclopropenone (DPC). The chain carries TRBV28 and TRBJ2-1; D might be TRBD2 (6 bases). The sequence came from a man aged 35-49 years with alopecia areata. Some clones in this sample may be carry-over from other donors' samples. The CDR3 nucleotides read TGTGCCAGCAGTCCCGGGACTCCCCCTAACAATGAGCAGTTCTTC. It encodes CASSPGTPPNNEQFF.